This T cell receptor (beta chain) was captured by sequencing in a study of PD-1 blockade in mismatch repair-deficient tumors. As to this clone: As yet, its antigen is unknown.

The germline V and J ends were trimmed by 4 bases and 0 bases, with 8 bases remaining between them. The CDR3 spans 14 residues. Germline V lookup: CDR1 SNHLY, CDR2 FYNNEI. Notes on the study in general: After pembrolizumab, tumor-resident clones rose rapidly, then generally contracted before radiologic responses.

Data came from immunoSEQ multiplex PCR; TCRdb stores just in-frame clones and leaves some out. The sample includes more than 30,000 clones, 70% to 90% of them seen just once. Sequenced material: peripheral blood, taken 75 to 85 weeks after starting pembrolizumab. The chain links TRBV2 to TRBJ2-3, with D unresolved. The source of this sequence is an adult with mismatch repair-deficient cancer. CDR3 DNA: TGTGCCAGCAGTGGACCGGTTAGCACAGATACGCAGTATTTT. Its translation is CASSGPVSTDTQYF.